One T cell receptor beta chain is described in this entry. These data originate in a study of technical replicates of blood from a handful of donors. The J segment lost 4 bases and the V segment lost 2 bases, leaving 12 bases of the junction unmatched. The CDR3 has 17 amino acids. Germline V gene data show CDR1 as SGHNT and CDR2 as YYREEE (reference sequence). Repertoires were generated with immunoSEQ multiplex PCR, while TCRdb's copy carries only in-frame clones and drops some. Among roughly 100,000 clones listed, roughly 95% were seen once. The sample taken for sequencing was T cells isolated from PBMCs. V is TRBV5-4 and J is TRBJ2-7; 10 nucleotides align to TRBD2. The TCR sequence derives from a human donor in good health. CDR3 DNA: TGTGCCAGCAGCTTTAGAATGTTAGGACTAGCGGTTTACGAGCAGTACTTC. It yields the protein CASSFRMLGLAVYEQYF. The full variable domain, in which reference TRBV5-4 and TRBJ2-7 provide the parts outside the CDR3, is ETGVTQSPTHLIKTRGQQVTLRCSSQSGHNTVSWYQQALGQGPQFIFQYYREEENGRGNFPPRFSGLQFPNYSSELNVNALELDDSALYLCASSFRMLGLAVYEQYFGPGTRLTVT.